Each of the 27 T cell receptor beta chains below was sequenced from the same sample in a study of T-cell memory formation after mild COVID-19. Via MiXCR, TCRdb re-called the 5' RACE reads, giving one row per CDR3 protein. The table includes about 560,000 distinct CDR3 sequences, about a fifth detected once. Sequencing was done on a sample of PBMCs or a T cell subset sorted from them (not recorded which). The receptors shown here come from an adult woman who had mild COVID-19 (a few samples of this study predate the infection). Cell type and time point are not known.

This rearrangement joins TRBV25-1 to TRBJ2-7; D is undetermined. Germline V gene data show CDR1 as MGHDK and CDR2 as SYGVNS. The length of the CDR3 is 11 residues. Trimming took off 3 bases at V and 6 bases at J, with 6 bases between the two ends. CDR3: CASSDMSEQYF. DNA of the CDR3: TGTGCCAGCAGTGATATGTCCGAGCAGTACTTC.

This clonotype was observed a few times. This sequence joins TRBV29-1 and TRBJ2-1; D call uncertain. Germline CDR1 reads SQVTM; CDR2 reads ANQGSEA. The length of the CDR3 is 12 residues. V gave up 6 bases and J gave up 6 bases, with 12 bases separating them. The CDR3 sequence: CSVQLTANEQFF. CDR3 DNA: TGCAGCGTCCAGCTTACGGCCAATGAGCAGTTCTTC.

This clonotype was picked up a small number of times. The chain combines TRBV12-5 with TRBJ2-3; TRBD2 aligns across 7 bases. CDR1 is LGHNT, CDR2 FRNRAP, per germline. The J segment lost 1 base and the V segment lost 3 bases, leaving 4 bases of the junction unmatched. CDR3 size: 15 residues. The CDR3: CASGFSAGGTDTQYF. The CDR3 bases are TGTGCTAGTGGTTTCAGCGCGGGGGGCACAGATACGCAGTATTTT.

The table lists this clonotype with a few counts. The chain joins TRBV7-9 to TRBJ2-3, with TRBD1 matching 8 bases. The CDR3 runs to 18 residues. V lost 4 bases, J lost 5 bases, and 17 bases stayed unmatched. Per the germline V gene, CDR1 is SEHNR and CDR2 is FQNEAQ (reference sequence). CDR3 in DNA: TGTGCCAGCAGCTCCTTTAGGAAAGCGACAGGGGCTGAAGATACGCAGTATTTT. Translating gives CASSSFRKATGAEDTQYF.

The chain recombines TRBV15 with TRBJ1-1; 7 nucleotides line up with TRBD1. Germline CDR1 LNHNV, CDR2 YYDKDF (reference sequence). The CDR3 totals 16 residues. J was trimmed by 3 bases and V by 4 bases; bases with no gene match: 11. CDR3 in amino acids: CATSTGDYTGDTEAFF. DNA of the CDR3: TGTGCCACCAGCACAGGCGACTATACAGGGGACACTGAAGCTTTCTTT.

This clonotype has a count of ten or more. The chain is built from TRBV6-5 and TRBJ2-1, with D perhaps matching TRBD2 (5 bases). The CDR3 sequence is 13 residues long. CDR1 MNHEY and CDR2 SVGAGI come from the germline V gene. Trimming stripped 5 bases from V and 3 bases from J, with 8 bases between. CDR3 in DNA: TGTGCCAGCAGTCCCGGGAACTACAATGAGCAGTTCTTC. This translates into CASSPGNYNEQFF.

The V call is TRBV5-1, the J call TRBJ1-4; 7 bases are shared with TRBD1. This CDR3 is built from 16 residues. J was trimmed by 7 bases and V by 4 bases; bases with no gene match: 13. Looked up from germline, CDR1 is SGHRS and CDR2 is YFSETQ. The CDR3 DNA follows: TGCGCCAGCAGCCCTGGGACAACAGGGGTGCGTGAAAAACTGTTTTTT. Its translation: CASSPGTTGVREKLFF.

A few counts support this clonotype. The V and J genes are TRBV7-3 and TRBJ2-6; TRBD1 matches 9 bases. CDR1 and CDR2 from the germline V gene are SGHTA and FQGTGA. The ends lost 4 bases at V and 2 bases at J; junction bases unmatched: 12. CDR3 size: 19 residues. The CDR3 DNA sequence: TGTGCCAGCAGCTCAACCCGGGACAGGGAAGTGCCTGGGGCCAACGTCCTGACTTTC. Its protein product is CASSSTRDREVPGANVLTF.

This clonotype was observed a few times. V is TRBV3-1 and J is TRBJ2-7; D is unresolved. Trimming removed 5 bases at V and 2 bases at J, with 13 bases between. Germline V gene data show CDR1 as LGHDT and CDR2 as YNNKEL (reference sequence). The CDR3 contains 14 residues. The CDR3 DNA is TGTGCCAGCAGCGCCGTGTTAGTCCCCTACGAGCAGTACTTC. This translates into CASSAVLVPYEQYF.

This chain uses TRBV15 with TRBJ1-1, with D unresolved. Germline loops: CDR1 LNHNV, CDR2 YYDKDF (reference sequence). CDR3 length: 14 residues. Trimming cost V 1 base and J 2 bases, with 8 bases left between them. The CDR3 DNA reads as TGTGCCACCAGCAGAGTTGCGGACAACACTGAAGCTTTCTTT. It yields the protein CATSRVADNTEAFF.

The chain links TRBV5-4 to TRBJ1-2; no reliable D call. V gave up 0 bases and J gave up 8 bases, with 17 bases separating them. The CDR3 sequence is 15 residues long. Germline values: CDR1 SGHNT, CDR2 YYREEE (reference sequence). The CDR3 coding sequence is TGTGCCAGCAGCTTGGCCGGTCTTCTAGAGAGGGGCTACACCTTC. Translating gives CASSLAGLLERGYTF. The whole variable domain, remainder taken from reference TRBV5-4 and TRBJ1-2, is ETGVTQSPTHLIKTRGQQVTLRCSSQSGHNTVSWYQQALGQGPQFIFQYYREEENGRGNFPPRFSGLQFPNYSSELNVNALELDDSALYLCASSLAGLLERGYTFGSGTRLTVV.

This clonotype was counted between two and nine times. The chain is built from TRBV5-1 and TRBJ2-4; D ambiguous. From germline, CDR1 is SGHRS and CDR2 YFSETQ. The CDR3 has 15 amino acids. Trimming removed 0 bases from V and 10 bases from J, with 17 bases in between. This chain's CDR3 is CASSLAPLQDPIQYF. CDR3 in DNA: TGCGCCAGCAGCTTGGCCCCGCTTCAGGATCCGATTCAGTACTTC.

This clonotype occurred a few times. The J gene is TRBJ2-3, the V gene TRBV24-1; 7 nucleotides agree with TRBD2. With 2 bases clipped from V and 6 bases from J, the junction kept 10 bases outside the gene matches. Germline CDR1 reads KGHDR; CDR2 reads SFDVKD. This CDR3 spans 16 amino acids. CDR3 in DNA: TGTGCCACCAGTGATTCGGCGGGAGTAGTAGCCGATACGCAGTATTTT. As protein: CATSDSAGVVADTQYF.

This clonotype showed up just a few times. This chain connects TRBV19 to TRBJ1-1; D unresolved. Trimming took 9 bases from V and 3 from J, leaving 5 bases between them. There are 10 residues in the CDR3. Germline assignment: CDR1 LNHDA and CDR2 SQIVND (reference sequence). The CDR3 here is CASADTEAFF. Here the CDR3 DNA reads TGTGCCAGCGCAGACACTGAAGCTTTCTTT.

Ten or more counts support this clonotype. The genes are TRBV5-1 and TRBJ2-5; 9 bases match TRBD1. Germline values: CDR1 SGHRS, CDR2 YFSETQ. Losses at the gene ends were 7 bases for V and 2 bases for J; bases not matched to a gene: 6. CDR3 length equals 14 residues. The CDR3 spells CASRTGTGQETQYF. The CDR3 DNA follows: TGCGCCAGCCGAACCGGGACAGGGCAAGAGACCCAGTACTTC.

The CDR3 sequence: CASSEPNRAGDEKLFF. The CDR3 DNA is TGTGCCAGCAGTGAACCCAACAGGGCTGGGGATGAAAAACTGTTTTTT. The chain has TRBV6-1 and TRBJ1-4, with TRBD1 as a possible D gene (6 bases). V shed 2 bases and J shed 6 bases, with 16 bases lying between them. The CDR3 contains 16 residues. CDR1 is MNHNS, CDR2 SASEGT, per germline.

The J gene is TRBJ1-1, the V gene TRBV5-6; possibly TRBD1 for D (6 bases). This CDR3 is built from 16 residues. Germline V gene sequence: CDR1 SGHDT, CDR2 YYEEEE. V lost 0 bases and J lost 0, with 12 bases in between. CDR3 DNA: TGTGCCAGCAGCTTGGGGGGGCTAATAATGAACACTGAAGCTTTCTTT. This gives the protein CASSLGGLIMNTEAFF.

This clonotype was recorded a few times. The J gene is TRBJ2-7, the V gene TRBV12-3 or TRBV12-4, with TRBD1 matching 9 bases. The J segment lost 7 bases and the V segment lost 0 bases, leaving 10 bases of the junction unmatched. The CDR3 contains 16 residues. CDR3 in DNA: TGTGCCAGCAGTTTAGCTGCGGGACAGGGTATTAGGGAGCAGTACTTC. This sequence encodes CASSLAAGQGIREQYF.

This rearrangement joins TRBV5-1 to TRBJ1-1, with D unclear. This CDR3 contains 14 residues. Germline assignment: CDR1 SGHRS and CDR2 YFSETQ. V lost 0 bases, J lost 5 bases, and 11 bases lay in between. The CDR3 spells CASSLGVYDTEAFF. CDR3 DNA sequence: TGCGCCAGCAGCTTGGGGGTGTACGATACTGAAGCTTTCTTT.

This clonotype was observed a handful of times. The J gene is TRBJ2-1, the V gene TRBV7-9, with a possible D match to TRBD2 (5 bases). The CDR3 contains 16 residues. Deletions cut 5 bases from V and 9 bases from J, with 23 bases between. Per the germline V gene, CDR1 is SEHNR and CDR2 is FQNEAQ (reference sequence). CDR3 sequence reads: CASSGLSGSPLGEQFF. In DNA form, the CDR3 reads TGTGCCAGCAGCGGCCTATCGGGGTCCCCACTCGGTGAGCAGTTCTTC. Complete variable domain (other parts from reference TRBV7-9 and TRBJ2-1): DTGVSQNPRHKITKRGQNVTFRCDPISEHNRLYWYRQTLGQGPEFLTYFQNEAQLEKSRLLSDRFSAERPKGSFSTLEIQRTEQGDSAMYLCASSGLSGSPLGEQFFGPGTRLTVL.

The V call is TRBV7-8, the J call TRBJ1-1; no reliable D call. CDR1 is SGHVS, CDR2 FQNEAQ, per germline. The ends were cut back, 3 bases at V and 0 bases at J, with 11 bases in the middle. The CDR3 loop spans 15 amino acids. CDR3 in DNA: TGTGCCAGCAGCTTTAGTAGGCTAGTGAACACTGAAGCTTTCTTT. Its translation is CASSFSRLVNTEAFF.

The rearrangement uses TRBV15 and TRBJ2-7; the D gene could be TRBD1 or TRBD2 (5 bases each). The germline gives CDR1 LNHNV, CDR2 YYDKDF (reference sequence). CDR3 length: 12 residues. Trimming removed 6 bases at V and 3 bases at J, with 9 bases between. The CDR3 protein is CATRGPLYEQYF. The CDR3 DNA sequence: TGTGCCACCAGGGGACCACTCTACGAGCAGTACTTC.

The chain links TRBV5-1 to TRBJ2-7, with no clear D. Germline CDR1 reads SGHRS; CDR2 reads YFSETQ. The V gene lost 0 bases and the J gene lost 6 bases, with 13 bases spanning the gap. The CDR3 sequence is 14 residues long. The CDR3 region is CASSLGPQAAEQYF. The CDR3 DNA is TGCGCCAGCAGCTTGGGACCGCAGGCCGCCGAGCAGTACTTC.

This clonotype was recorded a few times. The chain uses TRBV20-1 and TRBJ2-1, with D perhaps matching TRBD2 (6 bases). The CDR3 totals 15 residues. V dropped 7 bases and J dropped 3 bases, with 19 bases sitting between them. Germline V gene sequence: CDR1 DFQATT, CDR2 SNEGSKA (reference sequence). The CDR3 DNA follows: TGCAGTGGTCGGGGTCGGGAGCCCTACTACAATGAGCAGTTCTTC. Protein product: CSGRGREPYYNEQFF.

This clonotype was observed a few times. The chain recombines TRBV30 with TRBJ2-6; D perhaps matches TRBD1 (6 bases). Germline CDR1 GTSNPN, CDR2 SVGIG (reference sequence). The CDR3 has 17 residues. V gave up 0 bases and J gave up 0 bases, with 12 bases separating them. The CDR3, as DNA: TGTGCCTGGAGTGTGGGACACCTAAGCTCTGGGGCCAACGTCCTGACTTTC. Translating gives CAWSVGHLSSGANVLTF.

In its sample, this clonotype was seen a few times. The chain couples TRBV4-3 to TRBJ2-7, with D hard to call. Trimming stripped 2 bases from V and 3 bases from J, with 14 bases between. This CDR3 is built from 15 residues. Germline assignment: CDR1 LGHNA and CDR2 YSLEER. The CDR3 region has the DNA TGCGCCAGCAGCCAAAGCCTCGGCCTGGGCTACGAGCAGTACTTC. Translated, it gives CASSQSLGLGYEQYF.

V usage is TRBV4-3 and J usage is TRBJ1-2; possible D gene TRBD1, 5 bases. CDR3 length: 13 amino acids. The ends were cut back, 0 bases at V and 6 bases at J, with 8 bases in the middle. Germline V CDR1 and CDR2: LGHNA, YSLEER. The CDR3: CASSQEIGDGYTF. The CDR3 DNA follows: TGCGCCAGCAGCCAAGAGATAGGGGATGGCTACACCTTC.